Listed here are 32 T cell receptor beta chains from one sample, sequenced in a study of blood T cell repertoires in COVID-19. TCRdb keeps only in-frame clones here, not all; method: immunoSEQ multiplex PCR. Among approximately 290,000 clones, around 85% were seen once, and the ten largest hold 0.87%. Sequencing used peripheral blood. The receptors derive from a human donor with COVID-19, enrolled during active disease. The donor label of this sample is uncertain.

This chain uses TRBV7-9 with TRBJ1-2; 7 bases are shared with TRBD1. Germline V gene sequence: CDR1 SEHNR, CDR2 FQNEAQ (reference sequence). The CDR3 consists of 16 residues. The V gene end was trimmed by 3 bases and the J gene end by 8 bases; junction bases not matched to a gene: 15. The CDR3 protein is CASSFGDSLDRGGYTF. The CDR3, as DNA: TGTGCCAGCAGCTTCGGGGACAGCCTTGATCGAGGGGGCTACACCTTC. Based on the CDR3 plus reference TRBV7-9 and TRBJ1-2, the full variable domain is DTGVSQNPRHKITKRGQNVTFRCDPISEHNRLYWYRQTLGQGPEFLTYFQNEAQLEKSRLLSDRFSAERPKGSFSTLEIQRTEQGDSAMYLCASSFGDSLDRGGYTFGSGTRLTVV.

This chain joins TRBV5-6 and TRBJ1-2; a possible D gene is TRBD1 (6 bases). V was clipped by 0 bases and J by 4 bases, with 13 bases between them. Germline CDR1 SGHDT, CDR2 YYEEEE. CDR3 length: 15 amino acids. The CDR3 nucleotides read TGTGCCAGCAGCTTGGTACAGGGAGCTCTCTATGGCTACACCTTC. Translated, it gives CASSLVQGALYGYTF.

The J gene is TRBJ1-2, the V gene TRBV19, with D possibly TRBD1 on 6 matching bases. CDR1 is LNHDA, CDR2 SQIVND, per germline (reference sequence). The CDR3 sequence is 14 residues long. V was clipped by 0 bases and J by 7 bases, with 12 bases between them. CDR3 protein: CASSIETGTFGYTF. The CDR3 nucleotides are TGTGCCAGTAGTATAGAAACCGGGACATTTGGCTACACCTTC.

This clone turned up a few times. CDR3 in amino acids: CAWSAGFTDTQYF. For the CDR3, the DNA is TGTGCCTGGAGTGCGGGATTCACAGATACGCAGTATTTT. V usage is TRBV30 and J usage is TRBJ2-3; D is perhaps TRBD2 (5 bases). The CDR3 spans 13 residues. The germline CDR1 and CDR2 sequences are GTSNPN and SVGIG (reference sequence). Trimming pared 1 base from V and 2 bases from J, leaving 7 bases between.

The chain uses TRBV6-5 and TRBJ1-5; tentatively, D is TRBD1 (5 bases). The CDR3 spans 11 residues. V was pared by 4 bases and J by 9 bases, with 7 bases between. The germline V gene encodes CDR1 MNHEY and CDR2 SVGAGI. The CDR3 here is CASSSRVPQHF. The DNA of the CDR3 is TGTGCCAGCAGTTCCAGGGTGCCCCAGCATTTT.

The chain is built from TRBV5-1 and TRBJ2-5, with a tentative D call TRBD2 (5 bases). V lost 3 bases and J lost 5, with 17 bases in between. Germline-derived CDR1 and CDR2 are SGHRS and YFSETQ. The CDR3 consists of 15 residues. The CDR3 sequence is CASSSLTGSGETQYF. As DNA, the CDR3 is TGCGCCAGCAGCTCCCTGACGGGGTCCGGTGAGACCCAGTACTTC.

The rearrangement uses TRBV3-1 (or the pseudogene TRBV3-2) and TRBJ1-2; 7 bases are a match to TRBD1. This CDR3 has 17 amino acids. The V segment lost 0 bases and the J segment 5 bases; nucleotides outside the gene matches: 12. Germline V lookup: CDR1 LGHDT, CDR2 YNNKEL (reference sequence). The CDR3 is CASSQERGQRLEYGYTF. As DNA, the CDR3 is TGTGCCAGCAGCCAAGAGAGGGGACAGCGGCTAGAATATGGCTACACCTTC.

J is TRBJ2-2 and V is TRBV5-5; TRBD2 aligns across 12 bases. V dropped 0 bases and J dropped 7; count of bases not matched to a gene: 4. This CDR3 contains 16 residues. CDR1 is SGHKS, CDR2 YYEKEE, per germline (reference sequence). CDR3 in DNA: TGTGCCAGCAGCTTGGGACTAGCGGGAGCGATCGGGGAGCTGTTTTTT. Translation: CASSLGLAGAIGELFF.

This clone was detected only once. The chain joins TRBV11-2 to TRBJ1-3; 11 bases are shared with TRBD1. The CDR3 is 14 residues long. Germline V gene sequence: CDR1 SGHAT, CDR2 FQNNGV. J gave up 7 bases and V 4 bases, and 3 bases lay outside the gene matches. The CDR3 DNA follows: TGTGCCAGCAGCTCGGGACAGGGGGGCAACACCATATATTTT. Protein sequence: CASSSGQGGNTIYF.

The rearrangement links TRBV7-2 to TRBJ1-5; 10 bases agree with TRBD1. The V gene's germline CDR1 is SGHTA and CDR2 FQGNSA. V was pared by 3 bases and J by 6 bases, with 5 bases of the junction left unmatched. This CDR3 has 15 residues. The CDR3 DNA sequence: TGTGCCAGCAGCTTGGGGACAGGGGCCCTTCAGCCCCAGCATTTT. Translated: CASSLGTGALQPQHF.

The CDR3 DNA reads TGTGCCAGCAGCGAACAGGGGGCCTATAATTCACCCCTCCACTTT. Residues: CASSEQGAYNSPLHF. The genes are TRBV2 and TRBJ1-6; 8 bases map to TRBD1. V dropped 6 bases and J dropped 2; count of bases not matched to a gene: 3. From germline, CDR1 is SNHLY and CDR2 FYNNEI. The length of the CDR3 is 15 residues. Combining the CDR3 with reference TRBV2 and TRBJ1-6 gives the whole variable domain EPEVTQTPSHQVTQMGQEVILRCVPISNHLYFYWYRQILGQKVEFLVSFYNNEISEKSEIFDDQFSVERPDGSNFTLKIRSTKLEDSAMYFCASSEQGAYNSPLHFGNGTRLTVT.

The chain carries TRBV29-1 and TRBJ2-1; 16 bases align to TRBD2. Trimming at V came to 3 bases and at J to 7 bases, leaving 6 bases not matched to a gene. The CDR3 length is 16 residues. Germline values: CDR1 SQVTM, CDR2 ANQGSEA. The CDR3 DNA sequence: TGCAGCGTTGACCCGGGACTAGCGGGAGGGTGGAATGAGCAGTTCTTC. This translates into CSVDPGLAGGWNEQFF.

This rearrangement joins TRBV7-3 to TRBJ2-5, with a tentative D call TRBD2 (6 bases). CDR3 length: 15 amino acids. Trimming took 2 bases from V and 5 from J, leaving 15 bases between them. CDR1 SGHTA and CDR2 FQGTGA come from the germline V gene. CDR3 coding DNA: TGTGCCAGCAGCTTAGGAGGGGAGGCGGTGGAGACCCAGTACTTC. Protein product: CASSLGGEAVETQYF.

CDR3 coding DNA: TGTGCCAGCTCAAATAGGGGGGAGCAGTTCTTC. Translated: CASSNRGEQFF. The V gene is TRBV18, the J gene TRBJ2-1; D is perhaps TRBD1 (6 bases). This CDR3 is 11 amino acids long. Trimming stripped 5 bases from V and 10 bases from J, with 9 bases between. Germline V gene data show CDR1 as KGHSH and CDR2 as LQKENI.

The chain employs TRBV28 and TRBJ2-1, with TRBD1 matching 7 bases. The CDR3 is 15 amino acids. J lost 8 bases, V lost 1 base, and 8 bases had no gene match. Germline CDR1 and CDR2: MDHEN and SYDVKM. The CDR3 region is CASSLSLTGSDEQFF. The CDR3 DNA sequence: TGTGCCAGCAGTTTATCCCTGACAGGGAGCGATGAGCAGTTCTTC.

The J gene is TRBJ2-7, the V gene TRBV3-1 (or the pseudogene TRBV3-2); 9 bases align to TRBD1. Per germline, CDR1 LGHDT and CDR2 YNNKEL (reference sequence). This CDR3 is built from 14 residues. The junction had 6 bases not matched to a gene; V was cut back by 0 bases and J by 9 bases. CDR3 in DNA: TGTGCCAGCAGCCAAGAAGGACAGGGGTTGGTGCAGTACTTC. Translation gives CASSQEGQGLVQYF.

This chain links TRBV28 with TRBJ1-3; the match to TRBD1 covers 7 bases. The CDR3 has 16 residues. From germline, CDR1 is MDHEN and CDR2 SYDVKM. J lost 3 bases, V lost 8 bases, and 13 bases had no gene match. The CDR3 loop is CASSALLYRGGNTIYF. Here the CDR3 DNA reads TGTGCCAGCTCCGCCCTACTTTACAGGGGTGGAAACACCATATATTTT.

The chain combines TRBV27 with TRBJ1-3; D might be TRBD1 (5 bases). Per the germline V gene, CDR1 is MNHEY and CDR2 is SMNVEV (reference sequence). V dropped 5 bases and J dropped 4 bases, with 15 bases sitting between them. The CDR3 contains 15 residues. CDR3 in amino acids: CASSLTEGVGNTIYF. CDR3 nucleotide sequence: TGTGCCAGCAGTCTCACGGAAGGGGTAGGAAACACCATATATTTT.

The rearrangement links TRBV6-5 to TRBJ1-5; unclear D gene. The CDR3 extends over 14 amino acids. Trimming stripped 6 bases from V and 0 bases from J, with 9 bases between. The germline V gene encodes CDR1 MNHEY and CDR2 SVGAGI. The CDR3, as DNA: TGTGCCAGCAGCAGTCGATATAGCAATCAGCCCCAGCATTTT. It yields the protein CASSSRYSNQPQHF.

The chain recombines TRBV7-9 with TRBJ2-3, with no clear D. From germline, CDR1 is SEHNR and CDR2 FQNEAQ (reference sequence). CDR3 length: 14 amino acids. V was trimmed by 1 base and J by 0 bases, leaving 5 bases between them. CDR3 in amino acids: CASSLGSSTDTQYF. DNA for the CDR3: TGTGCCAGCAGCTTAGGTTCTAGCACAGATACGCAGTATTTT.

This chain uses TRBV27 with TRBJ2-2, with TRBD2 as a possible D gene (6 bases). Germline V CDR1 and CDR2: MNHEY, SMNVEV (reference sequence). Trimming stripped 5 bases from V and 7 bases from J, with 17 bases between. This CDR3 spans 15 amino acids. This CDR3 is CASSTSVVGSGELFF. The DNA of the CDR3 is TGTGCCAGCAGTACCTCGGTGGTCGGGAGCGGGGAGCTGTTTTTT.

This rearrangement joins TRBV7-2 to TRBJ2-1; D may be TRBD1 (6 bases). The CDR3 is 17 residues long. V lost 7 bases and J lost 4, with 23 bases in between. Germline-derived CDR1 and CDR2 are SGHTA and FQGNSA. CDR3 sequence reads: CASTQPNLGTLYNEQFF. The CDR3 bases are TGTGCCAGCACCCAACCTAACCTCGGGACACTTTACAATGAGCAGTTCTTC.

This sequence joins TRBV3-1 (or the pseudogene TRBV3-2) and TRBJ2-3; 10 nucleotides align to TRBD2. Germline V gives CDR1 LGHDT, CDR2 YNNKEL (reference sequence). The CDR3 extends over 17 amino acids. The junction had 8 bases not matched to a gene; V was cut back by 1 base and J by 4 bases. CDR3 DNA sequence: TGTGCCAGCAGCCAAGTGCGTAGCGGGAGGTCGGCAGATACGCAGTATTTT. This encodes CASSQVRSGRSADTQYF.

This clone was counted once. This rearrangement joins TRBV10-3 to TRBJ2-3; 11 nucleotides align to TRBD2. The CDR3 contains 14 residues. V shed 10 bases and J 5 bases; nucleotides not matched to a gene: 8. Germline V gene lookup returns CDR1 ENHRY and CDR2 SYGVKD. Here the CDR3 DNA reads TGTGCCACTTTAGCGGGAGGGCCGAGAGATACGCAGTATTTT. Its translation: CATLAGGPRDTQYF.

This clone was seen more than once but under ten times. The J gene is TRBJ1-1, the V gene TRBV9; D unclear. Trimming shortened V by 3 bases and J by 6 bases, and 15 bases separated the two germline ends. Germline V CDR1 and CDR2: SGDLS, YYNGEE. The CDR3 covers 14 residues. CDR3 sequence (DNA): TGTGCCAGCAGCGCCACCGGGAATAGGGCTGAAGCTTTCTTT. Translation gives CASSATGNRAEAFF.

The sample holds a few counts of this clone. Other DNA sequences within the sample encode an identical CDR3. The V and J genes are TRBV9 and TRBJ1-1, with D hard to call. Looked up from germline, CDR1 is SGDLS and CDR2 is YYNGEE. Trimming removed 5 bases at V and 0 bases at J, with 11 bases between. CDR3 length: 14 residues. CDR3 loop: CASSVGRLNTEAFF. CDR3 nucleotide sequence: TGTGCCAGCAGTGTGGGGAGATTGAACACTGAAGCTTTCTTT. Full variable domain (remainder filled in from reference TRBV9 and TRBJ1-1): DSGVTQTPKHLITATGQRVTLRCSPRSGDLSVYWYQQSLDQGLQFLIQYYNGEERAKGNILERFSAQQFPDLHSELNLSSLELGDSALYFCASSVGRLNTEAFFGQGTRLTVV.

The V call is TRBV28, the J call TRBJ1-4, with D unclear. The V end was cut by 3 bases, the J end by 8 bases, with 19 bases between. This CDR3 spans 16 amino acids. Germline CDR1 and CDR2: MDHEN and SYDVKM. The CDR3 coding sequence is TGTGCCAGCAGTTTCCATAGGGAGGGAGTTAGGGAAAAACTGTTTTTT. Translation gives CASSFHREGVREKLFF.

This chain uses TRBV24-1 with TRBJ1-2; TRBD1 matches 7 bases. The length of the CDR3 is 14 residues. Germline V gene lookup returns CDR1 KGHDR and CDR2 SFDVKD. Trimming removed 3 bases from V and 7 bases from J; junction bases left unmatched: 7. The CDR3 loop reads CATSDPRQGGGYTF. CDR3 nucleotide sequence: TGTGCCACCAGTGATCCGAGACAGGGTGGTGGCTACACCTTC.

This chain links TRBV6-5 with TRBJ1-2, with D possibly being TRBD1 (5 bases). The CDR3 is made up of 14 amino acids. Trimming took 6 bases from V and 5 from J, leaving 16 bases between them. Per germline, CDR1 MNHEY and CDR2 SVGAGI. In DNA form, the CDR3 reads TGTGCCAGCAGCAGTGGGGCGCAGGTATATGGCTACACCTTC. It yields the protein CASSSGAQVYGYTF.

This clone has just one count. The CDR3 DNA is TGTGCCAGCAGTGAGCAGATGGCCACTGAAGCTTTCTTT. It is translated as CASSEQMATEAFF. The chain is built from TRBV6-1 and TRBJ1-1; the D is unclear. The CDR3 covers 13 residues. The V end was cut by 3 bases, the J end by 4 bases, with 9 bases between. The germline gives CDR1 MNHNS, CDR2 SASEGT.

About this clone: Other nucleotide sequences in the sample specify the same CDR3. The chain joins TRBV12-3 or TRBV12-4 to TRBJ1-2, with D tentatively TRBD1 (5 bases). The CDR3 has 12 amino acids. V lost 2 bases and J lost 5, with 6 bases in between. The CDR3 region has the DNA TGTGCCAGCAGTTTACAGGGATATGGCTACACCTTC. Its protein product is CASSLQGYGYTF.

V usage is TRBV5-4 and J usage is TRBJ2-3, with TRBD2 identical over 8 bases. Trimming removed 1 base from V and 2 bases from J; junction bases left unmatched: 9. CDR3 length equals 17 residues. The V gene's germline CDR1 is SGHNT and CDR2 YYREEE (reference sequence). CDR3 sequence reads: CASSLQAGAGVTDTQYF. The DNA for the CDR3 is TGTGCCAGCAGCTTGCAAGCGGGAGCGGGGGTCACAGATACGCAGTATTTT.